This entry features one T cell receptor beta chain sequence. This clone's antigen is unknown. No base-level quality is on record; no much larger clone is a single base apart. This record comes from a study of stem cell transplantation in POMP-related autoinflammatory disease (dated by TCRdb to 2020 to 2022). Concerning the study at large: The study hypothesis was that defective thymoproteasomes impair MHC class I-dependent CD8+ T-cell differentiation and positive selection, which skews the TRB repertoire. Prior to transplant, the patients had CD4+ naive T-cell skewing, low CD8+ T-cell proportions, and decreased T-cell cytokine secretion. The effect of POMP deficiency on T-cell receptor beta repertoire diversity and CDR3 characteristics was assessed using high-throughput TRB sequencing.

Overall results and qualifications from the work: The number of unique TRB V-J gene pairings was restricted in PRAID patients. PRAID patients trended toward lower TRB diversity and higher clonality across all analyzed T-cell subsets. Statistical significance for the trend toward lower diversity and increased clonality in PRAID patients was reached only for regulatory T cells.

The sample's time point label, decoded: before hematopoietic stem cell transplant. PRAID was a condition in which autoinflammation came alongside prominent immunodeficiency. Prior to TRB sequencing, T-cell subsets (conventional T cells, CD8+ T cells, regulatory T cells, T follicular helper cells) were sorted. CDR1 is given as SNHLY and CDR2 as FYNNEI, both from the germline V gene. Inclusive of the bounding cysteine and phenylalanine, the CDR3 is 14 residues long. Only the CDR3 region is kept as DNA, spanning 42 bases read in frame from base 1. Trimming takes 7 bases off V and 7 bases off J; junction bases not matched to a gene: 10. The method was the immunoSEQ multiplex PCR assay. Concerning the study's data processing: Shannon entropy, which accounts for clonal size distribution, was used to quantify repertoire diversity. The Gini-Simpson index (Simpson_1-D) was used to measure inequality in clonotype distribution. Held by TCRdb, this immuneACCESS table contains in-frame sequences only and omits some clones. Under half of the omission traces to an unresolved V gene where checked; the cause of the rest is unknown. D and trimming were read from the DNA, whereas the V and J calls and clone size are those reported in that table. The table for this sample lists about 11,000 clones; around 86% of them were counted only once. The top ten clones comprise roughly 54% of the sample.

The sequence joins TRBV2 to TRBJ1-2; TRBD1 matches 9 bases in the middle. This clonotype was sampled from a human donor with POMP-related autoinflammation and immune dysregulation (PRAID). The material sequenced was CD8+ T cells from PBMCs, taken before stem cell transplantation. The DNA reads TGTGCCAGCACGGGGGGACAGGGATATTTTGGCTACACCTTC. It is translated as CASTGGQGYFGYTF.